This TCR beta chain was retrieved from a study of T cells in localized non-small cell lung cancer. V dropped 3 bases and J dropped 0 bases, with 12 bases sitting between them. This CDR3 region has 15 residues. Germline CDR1 is KGHSH and CDR2 is LQKENI. Only in-frame clones appear in the TCRdb table, and some are missing; sequencing was by immunoSEQ multiplex PCR. This table holds roughly 40,000 clones, around nine tenths found once. Points from the study as a whole: The highest T cell clonality was in uninvolved adjacent lung, above tumor. Tumor samples were not multi-region, leaving intratumor heterogeneity unexcluded. Median detection of top 100 tumor clones in adjacent lung was under 75 clones. In the blood, greater T cell density corresponded to longer overall survival.

As to this clone: Its matching antigen is unknown.

Specimen: peripheral blood, collected before any cancer treatment. The clonotype originates from a woman aged 35 to 70 with stage I lung adenocarcinoma. This sequence joins TRBV18 and TRBJ2-7; unclear D gene. The CDR3 coding sequence is TGTGCCAGCTCACCTGGCAGATCCTTCTCCTACGAGCAGTACTTC. Protein product: CASSPGRSFSYEQYF.